The rows below give T cell receptor beta chains drawn from one sample of a study of blood T cell repertoires in COVID-19. TCRdb's table, derived via immunoSEQ multiplex PCR, lists solely in-frame clones and lacks some. The table shows fewer than 130,000 clones, with 80% to 90% occurring only once. The sequenced material came from peripheral blood. The receptors stem from a woman aged 80 or over with acute or convalescent COVID-19. CDR3s include the opening cysteine and the closing phenylalanine or tryptophan. D genes are given only for firm matches. Clone size appears in some rows only: once, few, many, or a class for an expanded clone.

j_call: TRBJ1-2
v_call: TRBV29-1
d_call: TRBD1
clone_size: NA
cdr3_nt: TGCAGCGCCCTAGGGGTCGGGACAGGGGTTTTTTATGGCTACACCTTC
cdr3_aa: CSALGVGTGVFYGYTF

j_call: TRBJ1-1
v_call: TRBV7-9
d_call: TRBD1
clone_size: NA
cdr3_nt: TGTGCCAGCAGCTCACCAGGGGGGCCGTCTTTCTTT
cdr3_aa: CASSSPGGPSFF

j_call: TRBJ1-2
v_call: TRBV19
d_call: NA
clone_size: NA
cdr3_nt: TGTGCCAGTAGTATCCAGCAGGGTCGGTATGGCTACACCTTC
cdr3_aa: CASSIQQGRYGYTF

j_call: TRBJ1-4
v_call: TRBV6-1
d_call: NA
clone_size: NA
cdr3_nt: TGTGCCAGCAGTGAACTAGGAGGGGAAAAACTGTTTTTT
cdr3_aa: CASSELGGEKLFF

j_call: TRBJ1-3
v_call: TRBV7-2
d_call: TRBD1
clone_size: NA
cdr3_nt: TGTGCCAGCAGCTCCGGACAGGGGGCGTCTGGAAACACCATATATTTT
cdr3_aa: CASSSGQGASGNTIYF

j_call: TRBJ2-7
v_call: TRBV13
d_call: TRBD1
clone_size: NA
cdr3_nt: TGTGCCAGCAGCCCCCCCTTCGCAGGGGGTCTCTACGAGCAGTACTTC
cdr3_aa: CASSPPFAGGLYEQYF

j_call: TRBJ1-2
v_call: TRBV18
d_call: NA
clone_size: NA
cdr3_nt: TGTGCCAGCTCACCTGTGGGCCAGGGCTATGGCTACACCTTC
cdr3_aa: CASSPVGQGYGYTF

j_call: TRBJ2-2
v_call: TRBV2
d_call: NA
clone_size: NA
cdr3_nt: TGTGCCAGCAGTGAAAGGAGGATCGGCACCGGGGAGCTGTTTTTT
cdr3_aa: CASSERRIGTGELFF

j_call: TRBJ2-5
v_call: TRBV27
d_call: TRBD1
clone_size: NA
cdr3_nt: TGTGCCAGCAGTTTCAGGGACAGGGCCCAAGAGACCCAGTACTTC
cdr3_aa: CASSFRDRAQETQYF

j_call: TRBJ2-1
v_call: TRBV12-3/TRBV12-4
d_call: NA
clone_size: NA
cdr3_nt: TGTGCCACCTCCCGTGGCCCACCAGTGCAGTTCTTC
cdr3_aa: CATSRGPPVQFF

j_call: TRBJ2-7
v_call: TRBV11-2
d_call: NA
clone_size: NA
cdr3_nt: TGTGCCAGCAGCTTAGCGGGGGATAGCTCCTACGAGCAGTACTTC
cdr3_aa: CASSLAGDSSYEQYF

j_call: TRBJ2-2
v_call: TRBV6-1
d_call: NA
clone_size: NA
cdr3_nt: TGTGCCAGCAGTGAAACCGGACTCGATGTGGATTTT
cdr3_aa: CASSETGLDVDF

j_call: TRBJ1-1
v_call: TRBV19
d_call: NA
clone_size: NA
cdr3_nt: TGTGCCAGTAGTATAGTGGGGAGGCCGGATTCTGAAGCTTTCTTT
cdr3_aa: CASSIVGRPDSEAFF

j_call: TRBJ1-1
v_call: TRBV29-1
d_call: NA
clone_size: NA
cdr3_nt: TGCAGCGTTGTGGGGGCGACTGAAGCTTTCTTT
cdr3_aa: CSVVGATEAFF

j_call: TRBJ2-7
v_call: TRBV4-3
d_call: NA
clone_size: NA
cdr3_nt: TGCGCCAGCAGCCAAGAGGGGGGCTACGAGCAGTACTTC
cdr3_aa: CASSQEGGYEQYF

j_call: TRBJ1-4
v_call: TRBV4-1
d_call: NA
clone_size: NA
cdr3_nt: TGCGCCAGCAGCCAACGACAGATAAACGAAAAACTGTTTTTT
cdr3_aa: CASSQRQINEKLFF

j_call: TRBJ1-2
v_call: TRBV11-2
d_call: NA
clone_size: NA
cdr3_nt: TGTGCCAGCAGCCCTTTGCGGGGGACTAAACTCTATGGCTACACCTTC
cdr3_aa: CASSPLRGTKLYGYTF

j_call: TRBJ2-7
v_call: TRBV28
d_call: TRBD1
clone_size: NA
cdr3_nt: TGTGCCAGCAGTTTATTGACAGGGGAGCAGTACTTC
cdr3_aa: CASSLLTGEQYF

j_call: TRBJ2-1
v_call: TRBV27
d_call: TRBD2
clone_size: NA
cdr3_nt: TGTGCCAGCAGGGGCGGGACTAGCGGTTACAATGAGCAGTTCTTC
cdr3_aa: CASRGGTSGYNEQFF

j_call: TRBJ2-1
v_call: TRBV6-6
d_call: TRBD2
clone_size: NA
cdr3_nt: TGTGCCAGCAGTCGATACATTGGGACTAGCGACAATGAGCAGTTCTTC
cdr3_aa: CASSRYIGTSDNEQFF

j_call: TRBJ1-4
v_call: TRBV3-1/TRBV3-2
d_call: NA
clone_size: NA
cdr3_nt: TGTGCCAGCAGCCAACTCCCGGGGGGGATGAATGAAAAACTGTTTTTT
cdr3_aa: CASSQLPGGMNEKLFF

j_call: TRBJ1-2
v_call: TRBV6-2/TRBV6-3
d_call: TRBD1
clone_size: NA
cdr3_nt: TGTGCCAGCAGTTACTGGACAGGGGATGACTATGGCTACACCTTC
cdr3_aa: CASSYWTGDDYGYTF

j_call: TRBJ2-7
v_call: TRBV18
d_call: NA
clone_size: few
cdr3_nt: TGTGCCAGCTCAGCCAGGACAGCCAACGAGCAGTACTTC
cdr3_aa: CASSARTANEQYF

j_call: TRBJ1-2
v_call: TRBV2
d_call: NA
clone_size: NA
cdr3_nt: TGTGCCAGCAGTGAACGACAGGTGTATGGCTACACCTTC
cdr3_aa: CASSERQVYGYTF

j_call: TRBJ2-7
v_call: TRBV2
d_call: TRBD1
clone_size: NA
cdr3_nt: TGTGCCAGCAGTGATCCCGGGACAGAAATTTCCTACGAGCAGTACTTC
cdr3_aa: CASSDPGTEISYEQYF

j_call: TRBJ1-1
v_call: TRBV27
d_call: NA
clone_size: NA
cdr3_nt: TGTGCCAGCAGTTTGAAGGCGGCACGTCGTGGTGAAGCTTTCTTT
cdr3_aa: CASSLKAARRGEAFF

j_call: TRBJ2-5
v_call: TRBV5-4
d_call: TRBD2
clone_size: NA
cdr3_nt: TGTGCCAGCAGCCGCGGGGGACTAGCGGGGGCGGGGGAGACCCAGTACTTC
cdr3_aa: CASSRGGLAGAGETQYF

j_call: TRBJ2-7
v_call: TRBV27
d_call: TRBD2
clone_size: NA
cdr3_nt: TGTGCCAGCAAAACGGGACTAGCGGGGTCCGAGCAGTACTTC
cdr3_aa: CASKTGLAGSEQYF

j_call: TRBJ1-6
v_call: TRBV18
d_call: NA
clone_size: few
cdr3_nt: TGTGCCAGCTCACCAGTAACGAGTCCAGGCCCCAATTCACCCCTCCACTTT
cdr3_aa: CASSPVTSPGPNSPLHF

j_call: TRBJ1-1
v_call: TRBV10-2
d_call: NA
clone_size: NA
cdr3_nt: TGCGCCAGCAGCGGACAAGTGAACACTGAAGCTTTCTTT
cdr3_aa: CASSGQVNTEAFF

j_call: TRBJ1-5
v_call: TRBV6-1
d_call: NA
clone_size: NA
cdr3_nt: TGTGCCAGCCTCTCGGGGGGGGGTCAGCCCCAGCATTTT
cdr3_aa: CASLSGGGQPQHF